This T cell receptor beta chain is drawn from a study of cytomegalovirus exposure and HLA in healthy donors. CDR1 and CDR2 (germline): SGHDN, FVKESK. CDR3 size: 15 residues. The V segment lost 2 bases and the J segment 6 bases; nucleotides outside the gene matches: 7. Clones were read by immunoSEQ multiplex PCR, and TCRdb kept only the in-frame ones, dropping some. The data show 130,000 or so clones, 85% to 90% seen once. As regards this clone: As yet, its antigen is unknown.

The study, taken as a whole, reports: Later, an analysis found that TCR clusters from the first cohort tended to co-occur in the roughly 120 validation repertoires. The authors enumerated 150 to 200 TCR beta chains as linked to cytomegalovirus.

The receptor's source is a woman aged 18-29 years in good health and CMV-seronegative. What was sequenced was PBMCs. The chain combines TRBV14 with TRBJ2-1, with 7 bases lining up with TRBD2. The CDR3 spells CASSQRRGEGNEQFF. CDR3 coding DNA: TGTGCCAGCAGCCAACGGCGCGGGGAGGGCAATGAGCAGTTCTTC.